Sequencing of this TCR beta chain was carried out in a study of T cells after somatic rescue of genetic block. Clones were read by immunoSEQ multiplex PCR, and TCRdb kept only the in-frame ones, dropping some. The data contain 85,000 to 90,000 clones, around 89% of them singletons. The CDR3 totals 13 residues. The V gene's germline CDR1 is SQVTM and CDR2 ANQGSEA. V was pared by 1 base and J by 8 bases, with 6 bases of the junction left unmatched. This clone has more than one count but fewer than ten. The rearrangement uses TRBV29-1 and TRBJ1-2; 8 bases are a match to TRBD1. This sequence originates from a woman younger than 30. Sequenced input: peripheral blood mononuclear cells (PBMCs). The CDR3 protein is CSVEGQGAKGYTF. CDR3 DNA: TGCAGCGTTGAAGGGCAGGGGGCTAAGGGCTACACCTTC.